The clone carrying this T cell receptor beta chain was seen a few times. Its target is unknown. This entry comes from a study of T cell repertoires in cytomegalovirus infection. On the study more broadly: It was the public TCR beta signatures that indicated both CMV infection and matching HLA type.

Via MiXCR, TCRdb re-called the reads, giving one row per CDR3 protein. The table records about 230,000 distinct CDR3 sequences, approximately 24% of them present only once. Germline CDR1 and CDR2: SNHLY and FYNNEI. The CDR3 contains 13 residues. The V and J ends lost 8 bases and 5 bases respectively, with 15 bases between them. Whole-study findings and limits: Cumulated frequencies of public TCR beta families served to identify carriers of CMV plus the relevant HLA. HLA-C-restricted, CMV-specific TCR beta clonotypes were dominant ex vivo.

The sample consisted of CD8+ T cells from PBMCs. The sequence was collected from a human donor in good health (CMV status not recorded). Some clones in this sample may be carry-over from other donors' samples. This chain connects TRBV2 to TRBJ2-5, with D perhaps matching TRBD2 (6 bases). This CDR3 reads CASASVPGETQYF. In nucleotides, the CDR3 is TGTGCCAGCGCTAGCGTCCCCGGGGAGACCCAGTACTTC.